This T cell receptor (beta chain) comes out of a study of metastatic and nonmetastatic thyroid tumors (TCRdb year 2020). About the investigation overall: Repertoires from peripheral blood and from tumor or nodule tissue samples of malignant and benign thyroid patients were compared.

This clone appeared a few times. Its binding antigen is unknown. It has no much larger one-base neighbor in the sample; base qualities were not kept. As encoded in the germline V gene, CDR1 is MNHNS while CDR2 is SASEGT. Germline trimming: 6 bases from V, 1 base from J; junction bases outside gene matches: 9. From the cysteine up to the phenylalanine, the CDR3 has a length of 16 residues. Only CDR3 DNA remains: 48 bases, in frame from the first base. The library came from PCR. Sequenced on an Illumina HiSeq 4000. High-throughput sequencing was used to profile the TCR beta-chain CDR3 region of every patient. Turning to the authors' computational methods: Drawing on CDR3 differences between clinicopathological groups, the researchers built a classifier meant to tell apart patients with distant-metastatic papillary thyroid cancer. The Shannon index was used to measure repertoire diversity, and the Morisita-Horn index was used to measure how similar tumor and blood repertoires were. In TCRdb, the public reads were trimmed at Q25 with fastp and aligned with MiXCR, with productive beta chains retained. TCRdb assigned the V and J calls; the authors' analysis was not used. The sample table lists some 14,000 clones, 25% to 35% of them with a count of one. The ten largest make up approximately 4% of the sample.

No treatment had been received by any patient before thyroid surgery. Using T-cell receptor beta sequencing, the study looked back at clinical samples from patients collected from the early 2010s to the late 2010s. Results the study describes overall, beyond this receptor: In both blood and tumor samples, TCR beta diversity was reported to be significantly higher in malignant tumors than in benign nodules.

The TCR sequence derives from a female donor with papillary thyroid cancer or a benign thyroid nodule (not recorded which). Some clones in this sample may be carry-over from other donors' samples. Here the chain combines TRBV6-1 and TRBJ2-7; 10 of the junction bases match TRBD2. The source material was blood. The nucleotides are TGTGCCAGCAGCCCTCTAGCGGGAGATGGATCCTACGAGCAGTACTTC. Translated, this is CASSPLAGDGSYEQYF.